The sequence of this T cell receptor beta chain was determined in a study of T cell repertoires in cytomegalovirus infection. Whole-study context: The public TCR beta signatures pointed to both CMV infection and matching HLA type.

The germline V gene encodes CDR1 SGHVS and CDR2 FQNEAQ. The V and J ends lost 5 bases and 3 bases respectively, with 13 bases between them. This CDR3 has 15 amino acids. In its sample, this clonotype was seen many times. As yet, its antigen is unknown. TCRdb re-called the reads with MiXCR, one entry per CDR3 protein. This table has about 260,000 distinct CDR3 sequences, about an eighth appearing once. The study's findings and limits: Predominance within the ex vivo response was attributable to HLA-C-restricted CMV-specific TCR beta clonotypes. The cumulative frequency of public TCR beta families identified carriers of CMV plus the relevant HLA.

The V and J genes are TRBV7-8 and TRBJ1-4; weak D call: TRBD1 (6 bases). Sequenced sample: PBMCs. The receptor was isolated from a human donor in good health (CMV status not recorded). Some clones in this sample may be carry-over from other donors' samples. As DNA, the CDR3 is TGTGCCAGCAGCAAACAGGGTACCGCTAATGAAAAACTGTTTTTT. This translates into CASSKQGTANEKLFF.